Presented here are 13 T cell receptor beta chains from one specimen sequenced in a study of T cells after posttransplantation cyclophosphamide. The method was immunoSEQ multiplex PCR; TCRdb's version includes in-frame clones alone and lacks a portion of them. Observed are roughly 35,000 clones, no singletons, with the top ten taking approximately 1.2%. Sequenced material: PBMCs. The receptors come from a girl under 18 in good health, CMV-negative, and a related stem cell transplant donor.

This chain uses TRBV7-8 with TRBJ2-5; weak D call: TRBD1 (6 bases). The CDR3 runs to 11 residues. V shed 7 bases and J shed 5 bases, with 8 bases lying between them. The germline V gene encodes CDR1 SGHVS and CDR2 FQNEAQ. In nucleotides, the CDR3 is TGTGCCAGCACAAGGGGGGAGACCCAGTACTTC. Encoded protein: CASTRGETQYF.

This clone has ten or more counts. The chain is built from TRBV19 and TRBJ2-3; TRBD1 is a possible D gene (5 bases). CDR3 length equals 15 residues. Germline V gene sequence: CDR1 LNHDA, CDR2 SQIVND (reference sequence). Trimming pared 6 bases from V and 2 bases from J, leaving 15 bases between. CDR3 loop: CASSNDRDNTDTQYF. The CDR3 DNA follows: TGTGCCAGTAGCAACGACAGAGACAACACAGATACGCAGTATTTT.

The V and J genes are TRBV28 and TRBJ1-6; D uncertain. The CDR3 totals 15 residues. Deletions cut 3 bases from V and 0 bases from J, with 6 bases between. Germline lookup yields CDR1 MDHEN and CDR2 SYDVKM. The CDR3 protein is CASSFRSSYNSPLHF. The CDR3 DNA reads TGTGCCAGCAGTTTTCGGAGCTCCTATAATTCACCCCTCCACTTT. Filled out from reference TRBV28 and TRBJ1-6, the complete variable domain reads DVKVTQSSRYLVKRTGEKVFLECVQDMDHENMFWYRQDPGLGLRLIYFSYDVKMKEKGDIPEGYSVSREKKERFSLILESASTNQTSMYLCASSFRSSYNSPLHFGNGTRLTVT.

This clone showed up many times. The rearrangement joins TRBV7-3 to TRBJ2-1; TRBD2 matches 10 bases. Germline CDR1 SGHTA, CDR2 FQGTGA. The V and J ends lost 4 bases and 7 bases, in that order; junction bases with no gene match: 4. The CDR3 runs to 14 residues. The chain's CDR3 is CASSSSGGGNEQFF. CDR3 nucleotide sequence: TGTGCCAGCAGCTCTAGCGGGGGAGGAAATGAGCAGTTCTTC.

Comments on this clone: A junction end diverges from the germline sequence, so it may reflect a read error. V gene TRBV6-5 combines with J gene TRBJ2-1, with TRBD2 matching over 8 bases. Germline assignment: CDR1 MNHEY and CDR2 SVGAGI. This CDR3 region has 15 residues. The CDR3 coding sequence is TGTGCCAGCAGTCGGGGGCGGGGGGTCTACAATGAGCGGTTCTTC. Protein product: CASSRGRGVYNERFF.

This clone came up many times. In nucleotides, the CDR3 is TGCAGCGTTCGCGGGACCTACACTGAAGCTTTCTTT. Amino acid sequence: CSVRGTYTEAFF. The chain is built from TRBV29-1 and TRBJ1-1, with TRBD1 as a possible D gene (5 bases). Per the germline V gene, CDR1 is SQVTM and CDR2 is ANQGSEA. CDR3 size: 12 residues. Trimming cost V 5 bases and J 3 bases, with 10 bases left between them.

This clone was seen many times. The rearrangement uses TRBV4-1 and TRBJ1-1; 9 bases fit TRBD1. CDR1 and CDR2 from the germline V gene are MGHRA and YSYEKL. The CDR3 contains 13 residues. V lost 4 bases and J lost 5; bases outside the gene matches: 2. The CDR3 DNA reads as TGCGCCAGCAGCCGGACAGGGGAGACTGAAGCTTTCTTT. This gives the protein CASSRTGETEAFF.

The genes are TRBV7-3 and TRBJ2-3; D is possibly TRBD1 (6 bases). The V end was cut by 5 bases, the J end by 8 bases, with 14 bases between. The CDR3 is made up of 13 amino acids. Germline V lookup: CDR1 SGHTA, CDR2 FQGTGA. CDR3 DNA: TGTGCCAGCAGCCTCTCCAACAGGGTTACGCAGTATTTT. Translated, it gives CASSLSNRVTQYF.

This clone has a count of ten or more. Here the CDR3 reads CASSLLGTGGNTGELFF. Written as DNA, the CDR3 is TGTGCCAGCAGCTTACTAGGGACAGGGGGGAACACCGGGGAGCTGTTTTTT. The J gene is TRBJ2-2, the V gene TRBV11-1; the match to TRBD1 covers 11 bases. Germline V gene data show CDR1 as SGHAT and CDR2 as FQDESV (reference sequence). The CDR3 contains 17 residues. With V trimmed by 2 bases and J by 1 base, 3 bases remained unmatched.

This clone was seen many times. One end of the junction fails to match germline, which may point to a read error. V usage is TRBV7-9 and J usage is TRBJ2-1; 10 bases match TRBD2. CDR3 size: 13 residues. CDR1 is SEHNR, CDR2 FQNEAQ, per germline (reference sequence). The CDR3 sequence is CASRDLAGALLVF. The CDR3, as DNA: TGTGCCAGCAGGGACCTAGCGGGGGCCCTGTTGGTCTTC. The whole variable domain, remainder taken from reference TRBV7-9 and TRBJ2-1, is DTGVSQNPRHKITKRGQNVTFRCDPISEHNRLYWYRQTLGQGPEFLTYFQNEAQLEKSRLLSDRFSAERPKGSFSTLEIQRTEQGDSAMYLCASRDLAGALLVFGPGTRLTVL.

This clone was recorded many times. The rearrangement uses TRBV5-1 and TRBJ2-1; TRBD1 matches at 8 bases. V shed 2 bases, J shed 3 bases, and the junction held 10 bases outside the gene matches. This CDR3 comprises 17 residues. The V gene's germline CDR1 is SGHRS and CDR2 YFSETQ. The DNA of the CDR3 is TGCGCCAGCAGCTTAGAGTGGGGGACAGGAGTCTACAATGAGCAGTTCTTC. This translates into CASSLEWGTGVYNEQFF.

This clone was seen many times. In DNA form, the CDR3 reads TGTGCCAGCAGTTACTCCGACAGGGGTGAACGCCAGCCCCAGCATTTT. This encodes CASSYSDRGERQPQHF. This chain joins TRBV6-6 and TRBJ1-5, with 8 bases identical to TRBD1. The CDR3 length is 16 residues. The V gene's germline CDR1 is MNHNY and CDR2 SVGAGI (reference sequence). Trimming took 0 bases from V and 7 from J; bases not matched to a gene: 8.

This clone has a count of ten or more. The CDR3 spells CASSLAGSSYEQYF. DNA for the CDR3: TGTGCCAGCAGCCTGGCGGGGAGCTCCTACGAGCAGTACTTC. The rearrangement links TRBV5-5 to TRBJ2-7, with D possibly TRBD2 on 6 matching bases. Between the trimmed V and J ends, which lost 4 bases and 0 bases, there was a span of 11 bases. Germline-derived CDR1 and CDR2 are SGHKS and YYEKEE (reference sequence). The CDR3 has 14 amino acids.